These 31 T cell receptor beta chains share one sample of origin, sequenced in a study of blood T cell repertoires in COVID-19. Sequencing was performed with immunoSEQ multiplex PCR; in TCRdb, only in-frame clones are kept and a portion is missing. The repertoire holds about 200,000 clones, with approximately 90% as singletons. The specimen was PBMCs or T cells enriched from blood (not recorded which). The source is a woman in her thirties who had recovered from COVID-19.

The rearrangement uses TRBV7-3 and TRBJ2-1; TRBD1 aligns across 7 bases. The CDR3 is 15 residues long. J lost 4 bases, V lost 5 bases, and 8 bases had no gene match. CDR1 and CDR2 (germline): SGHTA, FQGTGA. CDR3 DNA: TGTGCCAGCAGCGAGACAGGGACGGCGTACAATGAGCAGTTCTTC. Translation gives CASSETGTAYNEQFF.

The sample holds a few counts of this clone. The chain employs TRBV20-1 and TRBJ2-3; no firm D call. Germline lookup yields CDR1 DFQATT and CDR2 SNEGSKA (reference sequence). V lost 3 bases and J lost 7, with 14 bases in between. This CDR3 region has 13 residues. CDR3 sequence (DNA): TGCAGTGCTAGTCGTCGGGTTTTACATACGCAGTATTTT. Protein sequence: CSASRRVLHTQYF.

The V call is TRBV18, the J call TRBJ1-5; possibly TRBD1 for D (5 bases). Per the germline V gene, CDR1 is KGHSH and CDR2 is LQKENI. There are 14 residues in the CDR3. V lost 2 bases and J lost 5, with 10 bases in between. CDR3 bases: TGTGCCAGCTCACCAAGCCAGGGTGATCAGCCCCAGCATTTT. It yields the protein CASSPSQGDQPQHF.

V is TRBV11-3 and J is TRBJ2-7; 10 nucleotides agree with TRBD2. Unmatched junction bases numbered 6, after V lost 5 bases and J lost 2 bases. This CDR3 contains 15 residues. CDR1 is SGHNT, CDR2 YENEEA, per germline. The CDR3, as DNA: TGTGCCAGCAGCCCCGGACTAGCGGAAACCTACGAGCAGTACTTC. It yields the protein CASSPGLAETYEQYF.

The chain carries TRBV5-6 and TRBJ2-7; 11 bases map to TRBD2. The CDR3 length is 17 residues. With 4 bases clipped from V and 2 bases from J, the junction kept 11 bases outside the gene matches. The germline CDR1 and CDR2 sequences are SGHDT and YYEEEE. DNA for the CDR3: TGTGCCAGCAGCCCACACCGACTAGCGGGGAACCCCTACGAGCAGTACTTC. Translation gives CASSPHRLAGNPYEQYF.

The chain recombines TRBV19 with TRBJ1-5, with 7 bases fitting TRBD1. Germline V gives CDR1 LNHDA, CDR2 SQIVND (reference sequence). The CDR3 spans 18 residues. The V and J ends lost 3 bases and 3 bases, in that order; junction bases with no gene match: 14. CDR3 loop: CASSILWGTQGHNQPQHF. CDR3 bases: TGTGCCAGTAGTATTCTTTGGGGGACACAGGGGCACAATCAGCCCCAGCATTTT.

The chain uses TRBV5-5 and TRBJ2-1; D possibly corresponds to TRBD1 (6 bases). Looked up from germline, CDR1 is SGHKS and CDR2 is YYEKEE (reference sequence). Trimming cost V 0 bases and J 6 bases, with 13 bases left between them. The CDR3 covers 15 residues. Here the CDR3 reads CASSLDRAFFNEQFF. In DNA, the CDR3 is TGTGCCAGCAGCTTGGACAGGGCCTTTTTCAATGAGCAGTTCTTC.

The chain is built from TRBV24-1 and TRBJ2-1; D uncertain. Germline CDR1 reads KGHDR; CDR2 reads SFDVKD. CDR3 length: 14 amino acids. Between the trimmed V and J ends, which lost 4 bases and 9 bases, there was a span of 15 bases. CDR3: CATSDSRPRGEQFF. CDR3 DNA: TGTGCCACCAGTGACAGTCGGCCTCGCGGTGAGCAGTTCTTC.

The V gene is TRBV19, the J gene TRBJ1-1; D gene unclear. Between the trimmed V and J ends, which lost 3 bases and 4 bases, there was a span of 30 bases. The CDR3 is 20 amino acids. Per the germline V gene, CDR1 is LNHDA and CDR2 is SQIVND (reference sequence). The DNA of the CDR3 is TGTGCCAGTAGTATCGTATCCAAACTCGGACTCCCAAACCCCGGCACTGAAGCTTTCTTT. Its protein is CASSIVSKLGLPNPGTEAFF.

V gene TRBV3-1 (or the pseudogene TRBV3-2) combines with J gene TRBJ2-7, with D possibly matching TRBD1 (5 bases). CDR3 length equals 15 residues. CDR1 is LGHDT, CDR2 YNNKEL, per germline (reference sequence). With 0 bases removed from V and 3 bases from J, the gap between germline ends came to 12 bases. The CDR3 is CASSQDLQGSYEQYF. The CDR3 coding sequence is TGTGCCAGCAGCCAAGATCTTCAGGGTAGCTACGAGCAGTACTTC.

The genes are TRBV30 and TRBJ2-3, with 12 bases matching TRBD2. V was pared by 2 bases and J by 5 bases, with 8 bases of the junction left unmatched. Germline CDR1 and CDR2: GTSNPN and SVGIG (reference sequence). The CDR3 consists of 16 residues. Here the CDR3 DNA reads TGTGCCTGGAGTCCTTCGACTAGCGGGGGAGAAGATACGCAGTATTTT. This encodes CAWSPSTSGGEDTQYF.

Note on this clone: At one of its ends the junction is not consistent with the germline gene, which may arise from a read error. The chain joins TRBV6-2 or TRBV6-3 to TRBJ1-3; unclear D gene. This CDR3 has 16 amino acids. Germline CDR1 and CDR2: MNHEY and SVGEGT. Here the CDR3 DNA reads TGTGCCAGCAGTCACTCGGGAGAAAAAACTGGAAACACCATATATTTT. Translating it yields CASSHSGEKTGNTIYF.

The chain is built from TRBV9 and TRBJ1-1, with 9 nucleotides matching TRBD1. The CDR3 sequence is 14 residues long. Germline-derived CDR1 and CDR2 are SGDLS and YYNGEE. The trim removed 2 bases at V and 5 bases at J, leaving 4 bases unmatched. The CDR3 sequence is CASSVTGGFTEAFF. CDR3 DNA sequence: TGTGCCAGCAGCGTGACAGGGGGTTTTACTGAAGCTTTCTTT.

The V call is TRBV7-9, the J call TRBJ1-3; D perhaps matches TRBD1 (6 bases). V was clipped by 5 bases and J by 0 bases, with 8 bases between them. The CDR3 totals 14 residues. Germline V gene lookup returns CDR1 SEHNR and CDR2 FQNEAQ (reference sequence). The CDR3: CASSAQGSGNTIYF. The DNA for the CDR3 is TGTGCCAGCAGCGCACAGGGCTCTGGAAACACCATATATTTT.

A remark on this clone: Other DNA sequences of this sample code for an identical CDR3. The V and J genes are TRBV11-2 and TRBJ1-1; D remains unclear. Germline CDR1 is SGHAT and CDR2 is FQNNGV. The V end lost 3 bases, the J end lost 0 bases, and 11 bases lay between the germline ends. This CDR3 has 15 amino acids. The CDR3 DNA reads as TGTGCCAGCAGCTTGCGAGGGCAGCTGAACACTGAAGCTTTCTTT. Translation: CASSLRGQLNTEAFF.

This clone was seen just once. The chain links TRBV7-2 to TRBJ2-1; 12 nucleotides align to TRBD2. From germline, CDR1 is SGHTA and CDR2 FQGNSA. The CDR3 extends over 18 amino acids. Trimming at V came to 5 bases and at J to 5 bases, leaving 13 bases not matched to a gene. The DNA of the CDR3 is TGTGCCAGCAGCAAAAGGACTAGCGGGGTGGGTTTGAACAATGAGCAGTTCTTC. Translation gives CASSKRTSGVGLNNEQFF.

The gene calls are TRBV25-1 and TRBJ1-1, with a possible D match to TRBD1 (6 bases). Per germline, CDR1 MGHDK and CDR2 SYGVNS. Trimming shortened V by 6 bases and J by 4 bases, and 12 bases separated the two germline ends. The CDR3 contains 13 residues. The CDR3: CASRFTGFTEAFF. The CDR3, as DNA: TGTGCCAGCAGATTCACAGGGTTCACTGAAGCTTTCTTT.

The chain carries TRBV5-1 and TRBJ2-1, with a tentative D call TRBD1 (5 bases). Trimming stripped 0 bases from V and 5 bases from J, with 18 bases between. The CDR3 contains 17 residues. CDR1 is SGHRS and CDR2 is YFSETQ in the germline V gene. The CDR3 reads CASSLGQGFFDNNEQFF. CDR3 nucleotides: TGCGCCAGCAGCTTGGGGCAGGGTTTTTTCGATAACAATGAGCAGTTCTTC.

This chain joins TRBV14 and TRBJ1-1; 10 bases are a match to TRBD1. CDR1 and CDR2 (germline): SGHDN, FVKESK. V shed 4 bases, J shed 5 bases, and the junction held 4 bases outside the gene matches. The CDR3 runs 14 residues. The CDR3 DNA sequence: TGTGCCAGCAGCCCGGGACAGGGGAGGACTGAAGCTTTCTTT. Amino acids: CASSPGQGRTEAFF.

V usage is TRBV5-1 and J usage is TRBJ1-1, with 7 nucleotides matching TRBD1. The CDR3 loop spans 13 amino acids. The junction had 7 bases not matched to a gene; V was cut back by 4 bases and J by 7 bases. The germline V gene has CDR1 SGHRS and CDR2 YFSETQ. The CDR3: CASSLDRENEAFF. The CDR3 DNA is TGCGCCAGCAGCCTAGACAGGGAAAATGAAGCTTTCTTT.

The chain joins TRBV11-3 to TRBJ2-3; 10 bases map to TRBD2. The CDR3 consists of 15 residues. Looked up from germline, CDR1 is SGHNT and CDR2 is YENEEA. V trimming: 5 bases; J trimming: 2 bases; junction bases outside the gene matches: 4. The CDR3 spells CASSRGLAATDTQYF. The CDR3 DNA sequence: TGTGCCAGCAGCCGAGGACTAGCGGCCACAGATACGCAGTATTTT.

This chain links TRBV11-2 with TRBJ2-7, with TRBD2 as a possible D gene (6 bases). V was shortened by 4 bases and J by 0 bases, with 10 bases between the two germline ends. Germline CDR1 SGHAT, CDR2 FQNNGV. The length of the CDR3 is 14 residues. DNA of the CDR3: TGTGCCAGCAGCTCCGACGGGAGCTCCTACGAGCAGTACTTC. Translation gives CASSSDGSSYEQYF.

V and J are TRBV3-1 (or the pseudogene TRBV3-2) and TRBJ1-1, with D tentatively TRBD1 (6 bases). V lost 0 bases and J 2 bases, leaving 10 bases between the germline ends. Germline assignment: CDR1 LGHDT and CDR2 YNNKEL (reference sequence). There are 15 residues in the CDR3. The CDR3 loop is CASSQEAQGNTEAFF. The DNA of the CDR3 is TGTGCCAGCAGCCAAGAAGCACAGGGTAACACTGAAGCTTTCTTT.

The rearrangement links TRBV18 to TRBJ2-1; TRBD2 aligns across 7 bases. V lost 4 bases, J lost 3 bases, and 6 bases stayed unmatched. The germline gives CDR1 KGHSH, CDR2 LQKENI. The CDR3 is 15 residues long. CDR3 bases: TGTGCCAGCTCACAATCGGGAGGTCACTACAATGAGCAGTTCTTC. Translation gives CASSQSGGHYNEQFF.

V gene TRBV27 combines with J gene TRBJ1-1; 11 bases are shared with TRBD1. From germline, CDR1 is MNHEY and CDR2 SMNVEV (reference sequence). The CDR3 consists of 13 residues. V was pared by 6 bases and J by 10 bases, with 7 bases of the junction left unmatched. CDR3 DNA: TGTGCCAGCAGACCCACGGGACAGGGGGGAGCTTTCTTT. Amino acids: CASRPTGQGGAFF.

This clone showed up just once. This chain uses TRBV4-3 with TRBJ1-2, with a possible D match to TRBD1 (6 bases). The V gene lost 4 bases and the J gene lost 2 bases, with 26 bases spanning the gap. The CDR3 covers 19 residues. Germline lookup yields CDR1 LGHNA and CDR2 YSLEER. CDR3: CASSPDIQQGTGTNYGYTF. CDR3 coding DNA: TGCGCCAGCAGCCCAGATATCCAACAGGGAACGGGGACGAACTATGGCTACACCTTC.

Here the CDR3 reads CASSPFGLQGASQPQHF. In DNA, the CDR3 is TGTGCCAGCTCACCATTTGGGTTGCAGGGTGCGTCTCAGCCCCAGCATTTT. The V gene is TRBV18, the J gene TRBJ1-5; possible D gene TRBD1, 5 bases. The germline V gene has CDR1 KGHSH and CDR2 LQKENI. V was cut by 2 bases and J by 6 bases, with 20 bases left in between. The CDR3 has 17 residues.

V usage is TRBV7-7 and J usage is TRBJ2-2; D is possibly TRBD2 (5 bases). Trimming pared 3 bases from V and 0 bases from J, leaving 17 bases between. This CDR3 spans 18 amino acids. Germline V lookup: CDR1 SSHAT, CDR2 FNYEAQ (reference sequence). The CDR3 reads CASSLGSWETANTGELFF. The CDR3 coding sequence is TGTGCCAGCAGCTTGGGGTCTTGGGAGACCGCGAACACCGGGGAGCTGTTTTTT.

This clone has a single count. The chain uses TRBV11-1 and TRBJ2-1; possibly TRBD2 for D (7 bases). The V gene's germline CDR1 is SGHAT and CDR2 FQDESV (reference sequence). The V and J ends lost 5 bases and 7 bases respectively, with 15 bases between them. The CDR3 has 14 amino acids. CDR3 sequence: CASSTRGEGNEQFF. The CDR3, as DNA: TGTGCCAGCAGCACGAGGGGGGAGGGAAATGAGCAGTTCTTC.

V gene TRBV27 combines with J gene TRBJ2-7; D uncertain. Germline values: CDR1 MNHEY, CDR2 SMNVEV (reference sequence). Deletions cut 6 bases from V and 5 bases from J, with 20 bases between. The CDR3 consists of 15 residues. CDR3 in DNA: TGTGCCAGCAGCGATCTTATCGGTACTACCGACGAGCAGTACTTC. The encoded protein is CASSDLIGTTDEQYF.

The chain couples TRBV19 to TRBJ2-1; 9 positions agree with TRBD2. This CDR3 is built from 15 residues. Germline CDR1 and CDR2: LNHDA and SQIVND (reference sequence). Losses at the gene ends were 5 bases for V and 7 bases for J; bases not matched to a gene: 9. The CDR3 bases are TGTGCCAGTAGTGTCCTAGCGGGATTCCAAAATGAGCAGTTCTTC. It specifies CASSVLAGFQNEQFF.